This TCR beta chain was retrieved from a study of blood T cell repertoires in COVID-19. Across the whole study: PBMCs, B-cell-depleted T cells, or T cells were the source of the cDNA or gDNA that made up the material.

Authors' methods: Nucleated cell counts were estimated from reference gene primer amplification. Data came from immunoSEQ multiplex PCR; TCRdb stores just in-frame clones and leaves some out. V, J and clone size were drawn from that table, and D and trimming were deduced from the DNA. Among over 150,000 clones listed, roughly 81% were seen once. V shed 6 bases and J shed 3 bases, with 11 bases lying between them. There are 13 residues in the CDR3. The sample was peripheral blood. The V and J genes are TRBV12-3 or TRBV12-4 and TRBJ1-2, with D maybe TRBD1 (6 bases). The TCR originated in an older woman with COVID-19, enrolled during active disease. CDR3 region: CASSPGAYYGYTF. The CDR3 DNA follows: TGTGCCAGCAGCCCAGGGGCTTACTATGGCTACACCTTC.